This entry describes one T cell receptor (beta chain). The antigen is unknown. Germline CDR1 reads MGHDK; CDR2 reads SYGVNS. V gave up 10 bases and J gave up 8 bases; unmatched junction bases: 6. The CDR3 length is 11 residues. RNA transcripts yielded amplified TCR beta CDR3 regions. First-round RT-PCR with HTBI primers preceded a second-round multiplex PCR. TCRdb redid the calling of the multiplex PCR reads with MiXCR, one entry per CDR3 protein. Here the sample spans about 740,000 distinct CDR3 sequences, roughly 40% being singletons. This sample was taken from a study of Graves' ophthalmopathy and Graves' hyperthyroidism. Clinical symptoms, serum thyroxine, TRAb, thyroid ultrasound and orbital computed tomography were relied on for diagnosis. Findings and caveats of the study: For separating ophthalmopathy from stable hyperthyroidism, a 13-signature model gave over 85% sensitivity and 80% to 84% specificity.

Sequenced sample: peripheral blood. The receptor comes from an adult man with Graves' ophthalmopathy. The gene calls are TRBV25-1 and TRBJ1-2, with 8 bases identical to TRBD1. For the CDR3, the DNA is TGTGCCATAAGGACAGGGAAGGGCTACACCTTC. Its translation is CAIRTGKGYTF.